What follows are 8 T cell receptor beta chains derived from one specimen sequenced in a study of human T cells and chemical hapten exposure. TCRdb fed the RACE reads into MiXCR, producing one record per CDR3 protein. The table has some 84,000 distinct CDR3 sequences, about 10% seen once; the top ten hold less than 6.5%. Time point reported: patch test 2, 6 weeks after DPC sensitization. Treatment described: therapeutic diphenylcyclopropenone sensitization with weekly scalp DPC. The sample here was whole blood, taken in connection with sensitization to the hapten diphenylcyclopropenone (DPC). The receptors here all came from a woman aged 50 to 60 with alopecia areata. Some clones in this sample may be carry-over from other donors' samples.

This clonotype was detected many times. This chain links TRBV9 with TRBJ2-7, with 11 bases that match TRBD2. With V trimmed by 3 bases and J by 0 bases, 2 bases remained unmatched. The length of the CDR3 is 15 residues. From germline, CDR1 is SGDLS and CDR2 YYNGEE. The CDR3 coding sequence is TGTGCCAGCAGCGCGGGACTAGCGGTCTCCTACGAGCAGTACTTC. Encoded protein: CASSAGLAVSYEQYF.

There are many counts of this clonotype. The chain recombines TRBV20-1 with TRBJ1-5; 7 bases agree with TRBD1. The CDR3 runs 16 residues. Losses at the gene ends were 1 base for V and 0 bases for J; bases not matched to a gene: 6. Germline assignment: CDR1 DFQATT and CDR2 SNEGSKA (reference sequence). This CDR3 is CSARVTGDYSNQPQHF. Here the CDR3 DNA reads TGCAGTGCTAGAGTCACAGGGGACTATAGCAATCAGCCCCAGCATTTT.

This clonotype was seen a handful of times. The chain has TRBV19 and TRBJ2-1; 7 bases line up with TRBD2. V lost 3 bases and J lost 7; bases outside the gene matches: 9. The CDR3 spans 15 residues. CDR1 and CDR2 (germline): LNHDA, SQIVND (reference sequence). The CDR3 loop reads CASSMGGSLANEQFF. CDR3 coding DNA: TGTGCCAGTAGTATGGGAGGGAGCCTTGCGAATGAGCAGTTCTTC. The full variable domain, completed using reference TRBV19 and TRBJ2-1, is DGGITQSPKYLFRKEGQNVTLSCEQNLNHDAMYWYRQDPGQGLRLIYYSQIVNDFQKGDIAEGYSVSREKKESFPLTVTSAQKNPTAFYLCASSMGGSLANEQFFGPGTRLTVL.

This clonotype was recorded a few times. The chain has TRBV19 and TRBJ2-5; 9 nucleotides agree with TRBD1. The germline gives CDR1 LNHDA, CDR2 SQIVND (reference sequence). The CDR3 spans 17 residues. J was trimmed by 1 base and V by 1 base; bases with no gene match: 7. The CDR3 sequence: CASSIGTGEGGQETQYF. The CDR3 nucleotides read TGTGCCAGTAGTATAGGGACAGGGGAAGGTGGCCAAGAGACCCAGTACTTC.

The genes are TRBV6-5 and TRBJ2-6; D not resolved. Deletions cut 0 bases from V and 0 bases from J, with 3 bases between. The CDR3 sequence is 15 residues long. Germline V gene lookup returns CDR1 MNHEY and CDR2 SVGAGI. The DNA of the CDR3 is TGTGCCAGCAGTTACTCATACTCTGGGGCCAACGTCCTGACTTTC. Its protein is CASSYSYSGANVLTF.

The sample holds many counts of this clonotype. CDR3 sequence reads: CASSQGDGDSPLHF. CDR3 in DNA: TGTGCCAGCAGCCAAGGGGACGGGGATTCACCCCTCCACTTT. V gene TRBV3-1 combines with J gene TRBJ1-6, with D possibly TRBD1 on 5 matching bases. Germline V lookup: CDR1 LGHDT, CDR2 YNNKEL (reference sequence). The CDR3 sequence is 14 residues long. Trimming took 1 base from V and 8 from J, leaving 9 bases between them.

At least ten counts were recorded for this clonotype. The J gene is TRBJ1-1, the V gene TRBV20-1; tentatively, D is TRBD1 (6 bases). CDR1 is DFQATT and CDR2 is SNEGSKA in the germline V gene (reference sequence). The CDR3 is 14 amino acids. V lost 1 base to trimming and J lost 2 bases, with 11 bases between them. CDR3 in DNA: TGCAGTGCTAGAGTAAGGACAGTCAACACTGAAGCTTTCTTT. As protein: CSARVRTVNTEAFF.

Many counts were recorded for this clonotype. The genes are TRBV15 and TRBJ1-6; D remains ambiguous. V was cut by 0 bases and J by 10 bases, with 10 bases left in between. CDR1 and CDR2 (germline): LNHNV, YYDKDF (reference sequence). The CDR3 is 14 amino acids. CDR3: CATSREGRASPLHF. The CDR3 bases are TGTGCCACCAGCAGAGAGGGTCGGGCATCACCCCTCCACTTT. Using reference TRBV15 and TRBJ1-6 for the parts outside the CDR3, the full variable domain is DAMVIQNPRYQVTQFGKPVTLSCSQTLNHNVMYWYQQKSSQAPKLLFHYYDKDFNNEADTPDNFQSRRPNTSFCFLDIRSPGLGDTAMYLCATSREGRASPLHFGNGTRLTVT.